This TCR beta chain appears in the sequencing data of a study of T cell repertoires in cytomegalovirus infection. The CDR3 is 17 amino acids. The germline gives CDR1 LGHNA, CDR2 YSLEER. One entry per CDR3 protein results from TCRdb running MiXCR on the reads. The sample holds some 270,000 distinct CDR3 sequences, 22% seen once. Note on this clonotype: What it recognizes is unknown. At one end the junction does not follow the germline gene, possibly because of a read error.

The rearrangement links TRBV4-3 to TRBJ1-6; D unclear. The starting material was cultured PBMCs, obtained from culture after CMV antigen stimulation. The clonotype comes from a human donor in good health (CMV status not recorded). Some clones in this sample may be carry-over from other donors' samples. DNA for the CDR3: TGCGCCAGCAGCCAAGATCGGGGAACAGAGATTAATTCTCCCCTCCACTTT. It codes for CASSQDRGTEINSPLHF.